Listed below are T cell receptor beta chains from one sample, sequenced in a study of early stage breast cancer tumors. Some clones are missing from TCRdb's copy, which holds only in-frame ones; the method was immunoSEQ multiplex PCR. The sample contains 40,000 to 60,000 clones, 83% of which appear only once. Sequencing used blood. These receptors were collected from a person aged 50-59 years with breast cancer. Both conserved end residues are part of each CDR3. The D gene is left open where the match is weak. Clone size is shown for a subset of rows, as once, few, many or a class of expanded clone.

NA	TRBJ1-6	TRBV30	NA	CAWRHHRTAAGSPLHF	TGTGCCTGGAGACACCACCGGACAGCCGCAGGGTCACCCCTCCACTTT
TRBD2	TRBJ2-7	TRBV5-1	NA	CASSSQAAGGLTFYEQYF	TGCGCCAGCAGCTCTCAGGCAGCGGGGGGACTCACTTTCTACGAGCAGTACTTC
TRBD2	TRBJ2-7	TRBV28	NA	CASRPGPREVAGKISYEQYF	TGTGCCAGCAGACCGGGGCCTCGGGAGGTGGCCGGAAAGATCTCCTACGAGCAGTACTTC
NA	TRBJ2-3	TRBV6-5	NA	CASSYSVGVGTDTQYF	TGTGCCAGCAGTTACTCGGTCGGGGTGGGCACAGATACGCAGTATTTT
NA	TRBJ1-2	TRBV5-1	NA	CASSSPETGYYGYTF	TGCGCCAGCAGCTCCCCGGAAACAGGGTACTATGGCTACACCTTC
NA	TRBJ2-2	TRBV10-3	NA	CAIRRGNTGELFF	TGTGCCATCAGACGGGGGAACACCGGGGAGCTGTTTTTT
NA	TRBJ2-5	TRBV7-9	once	CASSLRPDMATQYF	TGTGCCAGCAGCTTAAGGCCGGACATGGCGACCCAGTACTTC
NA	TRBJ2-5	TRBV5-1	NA	CASSPNQETQYF	TGCGCCAGCAGCCCCAATCAAGAGACCCAGTACTTC
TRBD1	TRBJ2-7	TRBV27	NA	CASSPWDRPREQYF	TGTGCCAGCTCCCCCTGGGACAGGCCTAGGGAGCAGTACTTC
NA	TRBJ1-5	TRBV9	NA	CASSVTGIGQPQHF	TGTGCCAGCAGCGTAACCGGGATTGGTCAGCCCCAGCATTTT
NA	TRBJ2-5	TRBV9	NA	CASSGGQYQETQYF	TGTGCCAGCAGCGGGGGGCAGTACCAAGAGACCCAGTACTTC